The T cell receptor (beta chain) under discussion was sequenced for a study of OX40 agonist ivuxolimab in advanced cancers. Study background: Previous treatment with anti-PD-1, anti-PD-L1 or anti-CTLA-4 therapy was allowed; 40% had received some. Study results and caveats: Expanded peripheral T-cell antigen specificity went undetermined.

Sequencing was performed with immunoSEQ multiplex PCR; in TCRdb, only in-frame clones are kept and a portion is missing. The table includes tens of thousands of clones, over 75% detected once. Systemic immunosuppression or autoimmune disease history was grounds to exclude patients. This clone has a single count. The antigen is undetermined. Within the sample, other DNA sequences also encode this same CDR3. This sequence originates from an adult with an advanced solid tumor such as melanoma, head and neck, liver or kidney cancer. The sample was CD4+ or CD8+ T cells sorted from blood, taken in a trial of the OX40 agonist ivuxolimab.

CDR3 amino acids: CASSNGLAGAGELFF. The CDR3 DNA follows: TGCGCCAGCAGCAACGGACTAGCGGGGGCCGGGGAGCTGTTTTTT. The chain uses TRBV5-1 and TRBJ2-2; 13 bases line up with TRBD2. Per germline, CDR1 SGHRS and CDR2 YFSETQ. The V gene end was trimmed by 4 bases and the J gene end by 6 bases; junction bases not matched to a gene: 3. The CDR3 runs 15 residues.